These T cell receptor beta chains were read from a single sample in a study of blood T cell repertoires in COVID-19. The method was immunoSEQ multiplex PCR; TCRdb's version includes in-frame clones alone and lacks a portion of them. In the table there are some 180,000 clones, roughly 84% of which are singletons. Sequences were obtained from peripheral blood. The receptors here all came from a human donor in a cohort sampled during active COVID-19. Both conserved end residues are part of each CDR3. Fields, in order: clone size, D gene, V gene, J gene, CDR3 protein, CDR3 DNA. A D gene is named only where the DNA matches it firmly. Clone size appears in some rows only: once, few, many, or a class for an expanded clone.

>NA|TRBD2|TRBV29-1|TRBJ2-3
CSVEAWTSGRDTQYF
TGCAGCGTTGAAGCCTGGACTAGCGGGAGAGATACGCAGTATTTT
>once|NA|TRBV13|TRBJ1-1
CASSARGAVNTEAFF
TGTGCCAGCAGCGCCCGCGGGGCCGTGAACACTGAAGCTTTCTTT
>NA|TRBD2|TRBV7-2|TRBJ2-7
CASTFAGTSDYEQYF
TGTGCCAGCACCTTCGCCGGGACTAGCGACTACGAGCAGTACTTC
>NA|NA|TRBV27|TRBJ1-2
CASSSGRRDYGYTF
TGTGCCAGCAGTTCAGGCAGGAGGGACTATGGCTACACCTTC
>once|TRBD1|TRBV28|TRBJ1-2
CASSFGTGLFGYTF
TGTGCCAGCAGTTTTGGGACAGGTCTTTTTGGCTACACCTTC
>NA|NA|TRBV4-1|TRBJ1-4
CASSQEAGPFNEKLFF
TGCGCCAGCAGCCAAGAAGCGGGGCCTTTTAATGAAAAACTGTTTTTT
>NA|TRBD2|TRBV5-6|TRBJ2-3
CASSFWLAGPRPDTQYF
TGTGCCAGCAGCTTTTGGCTAGCGGGGCCCCGGCCAGATACGCAGTATTTT
>NA|NA|TRBV3-1/TRBV3-2|TRBJ2-7
CASSFNQGEQYF
TGTGCCAGCAGCTTTAACCAGGGGGAGCAGTACTTC
>NA|NA|TRBV18|TRBJ1-4
CASSPGHSNEKLFF
TGTGCCAGCTCACCGGGACACAGTAATGAAAAACTGTTTTTT
>NA|TRBD1|TRBV5-8|TRBJ1-5
CASSLGRGVNQPQHF
TGTGCCAGCAGCCTCGGCAGGGGGGTAAATCAGCCCCAGCATTTT
>once|TRBD1|TRBV7-2|TRBJ1-2
CASSFKTGGHSGYTF
TGTGCCAGCAGCTTTAAGACAGGGGGTCATAGTGGCTACACCTTC
>NA|NA|TRBV2|TRBJ2-7
CASSERQGPYEQYF
TGTGCCAGCAGTGAAAGGCAGGGCCCCTACGAGCAGTACTTC
>NA|TRBD2|TRBV4-1|TRBJ2-1
CASSQLADSYNEQFF
TGCGCCAGCAGCCAACTAGCGGATTCCTACAATGAGCAGTTCTTC
>NA|NA|TRBV19|TRBJ1-5
CASSEVVGNQPQHF
TGTGCCAGTAGTGAGGTTGTGGGCAATCAGCCCCAGCATTTT
>few|TRBD2|TRBV4-1|TRBJ2-3
CASSQEELLAANTDTQYF
TGCGCCAGCAGCCAAGAAGAACTACTAGCGGCTAACACAGATACGCAGTATTTT
>NA|NA|TRBV5-5|TRBJ2-7
CASSLISSSYEQYF
TGTGCCAGCAGCCTCATCTCGAGCTCCTACGAGCAGTACTTC
>NA|TRBD1|TRBV5-4|TRBJ2-7
CASSKGQGNEQYF
TGTGCCAGCAGCAAGGGACAGGGCAACGAGCAGTACTTC
>NA|NA|TRBV6-6|TRBJ2-3
CASSRGRVSTDTQYF
TGTGCCAGCAGCCGGGGGAGAGTAAGCACAGATACGCAGTATTTT
>few|TRBD2|TRBV7-9|TRBJ2-4
CASSSATSDGRVAKNIQYF
TGTGCCAGCAGCTCCGCGACCTCAGACGGGAGGGTTGCCAAAAACATTCAGTACTTC
>NA|NA|TRBV7-2|TRBJ2-2
CASSLLNTGELFF
TGTGCCAGCAGCTTATTAAACACCGGGGAGCTGTTTTTT
>NA|NA|TRBV2|TRBJ2-3
CASSDQSSSTDTQYF
TGTGCCAGCAGTGATCAAAGTAGCAGCACAGATACGCAGTATTTT
>NA|NA|TRBV10-2|TRBJ2-7
CASLASSYEQYF
TGCGCCAGCCTAGCGAGCTCCTACGAGCAGTACTTC
>NA|TRBD2|TRBV2|TRBJ2-7
CASTFSGSSSEQYF
TGTGCCAGCACTTTTAGCGGGAGCTCCTCCGAGCAGTACTTC
>NA|NA|TRBV5-1|TRBJ2-5
CASSFSETQYF
TGCGCCAGCAGCTTTTCGGAGACCCAGTACTTC
>few|TRBD1|TRBV2|TRBJ1-5
CASSGNRGANQPQHF
TGTGCCAGCAGTGGTAACAGGGGGGCCAATCAGCCCCAGCATTTT
>NA|TRBD2|TRBV5-1|TRBJ2-1
CASSGSGGSYNEQFF
TGCGCCAGCAGCGGTAGCGGGGGCTCCTACAATGAGCAGTTCTTC
>NA|TRBD1|TRBV29-1|TRBJ2-5
CSVQGVGETQYF
TGCAGCGTCCAGGGGGTCGGGGAGACCCAGTACTTC